Listed here are 19 T cell receptor beta chains from one sample, sequenced in a study of T-cell memory formation after mild COVID-19. TCRdb recomputed calls from the 5' RACE reads with MiXCR, one row per CDR3 protein. The sample contains 40,000 to 60,000 distinct CDR3 sequences, roughly 7% of which appear only once. Sequenced material: PBMCs or a T cell subset sorted from them (not recorded which). These receptors came from a man aged 18 to 35 who had mild COVID-19 (a few samples of this study predate the infection). Cell type and time point are not known.

This clonotype appeared many times. This sequence joins TRBV9 and TRBJ2-1; 7 nucleotides line up with TRBD1. The junction had 7 bases not matched to a gene; V was cut back by 7 bases and J by 6 bases. This CDR3 has 13 residues. Germline CDR1 and CDR2: SGDLS and YYNGEE. The CDR3 is CASRSPGGNEQFF. The DNA for the CDR3 is TGTGCCAGCCGTAGCCCAGGGGGCAATGAGCAGTTCTTC. Supplemented by reference TRBV9 and TRBJ2-1, the full variable domain reads DSGVTQTPKHLITATGQRVTLRCSPRSGDLSVYWYQQSLDQGLQFLIQYYNGEERAKGNILERFSAQQFPDLHSELNLSSLELGDSALYFCASRSPGGNEQFFGPGTRLTVL.

This clonotype was counted between two and nine times. The rearrangement links TRBV7-3 to TRBJ2-5, with unresolved D. From germline, CDR1 is SGHTA and CDR2 FQGTGA. The CDR3 length is 13 residues. Deletions cut 5 bases from V and 2 bases from J, with 9 bases between. The CDR3 nucleotides read TGTGCCAGCAGCAGGGCGGCGCAAGAGACCCAGTACTTC. This translates into CASSRAAQETQYF.

This clonotype was found a few times. The chain has TRBV5-4 and TRBJ2-7, with 9 bases fitting TRBD1. Germline trimming cut 4 bases from V and 4 bases from J; bases unmatched to any gene: 9. This CDR3 comprises 15 residues. Germline values: CDR1 SGHNT, CDR2 YYREEE (reference sequence). The CDR3 nucleotides are TGTGCCAGCAGCCTACCTGGGACAGGGACATACGAGCAGTACTTC. This translates into CASSLPGTGTYEQYF.

In its sample, this clonotype was seen a few times. The rearrangement joins TRBV24-1 to TRBJ2-3, with D tentatively TRBD1 (5 bases). Looked up from germline, CDR1 is KGHDR and CDR2 is SFDVKD. CDR3 length: 15 amino acids. Trimming removed 3 bases at V and 3 bases at J, with 12 bases between. CDR3 in amino acids: CATSDGSGSTDTQYF. Here the CDR3 DNA reads TGTGCCACCAGTGATGGGTCAGGGTCTACAGATACGCAGTATTTT.

The table lists this clonotype with many counts. This chain's CDR3 is CASRPGLNNQPQHF. DNA for the CDR3: TGTGCCAGCCGACCGGGACTAAACAATCAGCCCCAGCATTTT. The chain couples TRBV12-3 or TRBV12-4 to TRBJ1-5; the D gene is possibly TRBD1 (5 bases). This CDR3 is 14 amino acids long. Trimming cost V 8 bases and J 3 bases, with 14 bases left between them.

This clonotype was seen a few times. This chain joins TRBV29-1 and TRBJ1-1; 9 bases are a match to TRBD1. Germline assignment: CDR1 SQVTM and CDR2 ANQGSEA. The CDR3 consists of 13 residues. Unmatched junction bases numbered 6, after V lost 7 bases and J lost 3 bases. The CDR3 sequence: CSAVTGGHTEAFF. CDR3 sequence (DNA): TGCAGCGCCGTGACAGGGGGGCACACTGAAGCTTTCTTT.

In this sample, this clonotype turned up a few times. The chain is built from TRBV18 and TRBJ2-7; D might be TRBD2 (5 bases). CDR1 is KGHSH, CDR2 LQKENI, per germline. V was pared by 1 base and J by 7 bases, with 14 bases between. CDR3 length: 14 amino acids. This CDR3 reads CASSPQGISEEQYF. In DNA form, the CDR3 reads TGTGCCAGCTCACCACAGGGTATTAGCGAGGAGCAGTACTTC.

This clonotype was picked up one time. The rearrangement links TRBV6-4 to TRBJ2-3; a possible D gene is TRBD2 (5 bases). Germline V gene sequence: CDR1 MRHNA, CDR2 SNTAGT. Trimming stripped 4 bases from V and 0 bases from J, with 17 bases between. The CDR3 is 17 residues long. CDR3: CASSVGRTSSSTDTQYF. The CDR3 DNA is TGTGCCAGCAGTGTCGGGCGGACTTCTTCTAGCACAGATACGCAGTATTTT.

This clonotype was seen many times. The chain recombines TRBV5-1 with TRBJ2-3, with TRBD2 identical over 8 bases. This CDR3 is 16 amino acids long. Per germline, CDR1 SGHRS and CDR2 YFSETQ. Trimming took 4 bases from V and 0 from J; bases not matched to a gene: 7. This CDR3 is CASSPRGGTSTDTQYF. The CDR3 DNA reads TGCGCCAGCAGCCCCCGGGGGGGCACTAGCACAGATACGCAGTATTTT.

The J gene is TRBJ2-1, the V gene TRBV6-2 or TRBV6-3; the D is unclear. The CDR3 runs 12 residues. V dropped 6 bases and J dropped 7 bases, with 10 bases sitting between them. CDR1 is MNHEY and CDR2 is SVGEGT in the germline V gene. The DNA of the CDR3 is TGTGCCAGCAGCTATTTGGGGAATGAGCAGTTCTTC. Amino acid sequence: CASSYLGNEQFF.

This clonotype has only a few counts. The chain couples TRBV7-9 to TRBJ2-6, with TRBD1 matching over 9 bases. Germline-derived CDR1 and CDR2 are SEHNR and FQNEAQ (reference sequence). The CDR3 spans 18 residues. The V segment lost 5 bases and the J segment 0 bases; nucleotides outside the gene matches: 8. CDR3 in DNA: TGTGCCAGCAGCCCCGAACCGGGACAGGGCTCTGGGGCCAACGTCCTGACTTTC. Residues: CASSPEPGQGSGANVLTF.

This clonotype came up a few times. The genes are TRBV11-2 and TRBJ2-3, with D maybe TRBD2 (6 bases). Trimming pared 4 bases from V and 3 bases from J, leaving 11 bases between. This CDR3 has 14 residues. Germline CDR1 is SGHAT and CDR2 is FQNNGV. The CDR3 loop reads CASSSGVGTDTQYF. For the CDR3, the DNA is TGTGCCAGCAGCTCGGGGGTTGGTACAGATACGCAGTATTTT.

This clonotype has a count of ten or more. CDR3 nucleotide sequence: TGTGCCAGCAGCCCGATGGGCCAGCGCACAGATACGCAGTATTTT. Translated: CASSPMGQRTDTQYF. V is TRBV7-3 and J is TRBJ2-3, with D hard to call. Germline-derived CDR1 and CDR2 are SGHTA and FQGTGA. The CDR3 consists of 15 residues. V dropped 5 bases and J dropped 1 base, with 13 bases sitting between them.

This clonotype was picked up many times. The V and J genes are TRBV12-3 or TRBV12-4 and TRBJ2-1, with D possibly being TRBD2 (5 bases). Trimming shortened V by 6 bases and J by 8 bases, and 20 bases separated the two germline ends. CDR3 length: 15 amino acids. The DNA for the CDR3 is TGTGCCAGCAGCCAGCCAATACGGGGTACAGATGAGCAGTTCTTC. Translating it yields CASSQPIRGTDEQFF.

The chain has TRBV5-5 and TRBJ1-2; 7 nucleotides line up with TRBD1. Germline V CDR1 and CDR2: SGHKS, YYEKEE (reference sequence). The junction had 5 bases not matched to a gene; V was cut back by 4 bases and J by 2 bases. The CDR3 contains 14 residues. Written as DNA, the CDR3 is TGTGCCAGCAGCGTGGGACAGACCAACTATGGCTACACCTTC. It codes for CASSVGQTNYGYTF.

This clonotype was counted a few times. This chain links TRBV7-2 with TRBJ2-3, with 7 bases matching TRBD2. Germline V gene sequence: CDR1 SGHTA, CDR2 FQGNSA. The ends lost 3 bases at V and 6 bases at J; junction bases unmatched: 9. This CDR3 is built from 15 residues. DNA of the CDR3: TGTGCCAGCAGCTTTGGGCCCAGCGGGGAGGATACGCAGTATTTT. Translating it yields CASSFGPSGEDTQYF. Drawing the rest from reference TRBV7-2 and TRBJ2-3, the complete variable domain is GAGVSQSPSNKVTEKGKDVELRCDPISGHTALYWYRQSLGQGLEFLIYFQGNSAPDKSGLPSDRFSAERTGGSVSTLTIQRTQQEDSAVYLCASSFGPSGEDTQYFGPGTRLTVL.

This clonotype was observed a handful of times. The chain uses TRBV11-2 and TRBJ1-1; maybe TRBD1 (5 bases). This CDR3 contains 16 residues. With 5 bases removed from V and 1 base from J, the gap between germline ends came to 17 bases. Germline V CDR1 and CDR2: SGHAT, FQNNGV. The CDR3 DNA follows: TGTGCCAGCAGCCCTAGGGGAGACAGCTGGAACACTGAAGCTTTCTTT. It translates to CASSPRGDSWNTEAFF.

This clonotype has a count of ten or more. The chain combines TRBV6-5 with TRBJ2-3, with TRBD1 matching 9 bases. The CDR3 consists of 16 residues. Germline V gives CDR1 MNHEY, CDR2 SVGAGI. J gave up 6 bases and V 3 bases, and 10 bases lay outside the gene matches. The CDR3 coding sequence is TGTGCCAGCAGTTATTCCGGACAGGGGATCGCGGATACGCAGTATTTT. This codes for CASSYSGQGIADTQYF.

The gene calls are TRBV18 and TRBJ2-7; 7 bases line up with TRBD2. CDR1 is KGHSH and CDR2 is LQKENI in the germline V gene. V trimming: 2 bases; J trimming: 5 bases; junction bases outside the gene matches: 0. The CDR3 has 12 residues. The CDR3 DNA sequence: TGTGCCAGCTCACCAAGCGGGGACGAGCAGTACTTC. Amino acid sequence: CASSPSGDEQYF.